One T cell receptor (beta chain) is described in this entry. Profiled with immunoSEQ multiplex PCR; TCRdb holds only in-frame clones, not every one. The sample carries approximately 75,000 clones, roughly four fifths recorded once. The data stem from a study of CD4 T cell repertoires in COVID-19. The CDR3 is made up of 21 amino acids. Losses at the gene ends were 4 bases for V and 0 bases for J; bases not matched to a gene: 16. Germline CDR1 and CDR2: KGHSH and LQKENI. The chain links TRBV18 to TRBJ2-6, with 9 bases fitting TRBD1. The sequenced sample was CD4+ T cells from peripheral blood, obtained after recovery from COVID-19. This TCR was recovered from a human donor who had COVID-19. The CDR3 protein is CASSLRVSRTGEFSGANVLTF. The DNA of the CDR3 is TGTGCCAGCTCACTACGGGTCTCCCGGACAGGGGAATTCTCTGGGGCCAACGTCCTGACTTTC.